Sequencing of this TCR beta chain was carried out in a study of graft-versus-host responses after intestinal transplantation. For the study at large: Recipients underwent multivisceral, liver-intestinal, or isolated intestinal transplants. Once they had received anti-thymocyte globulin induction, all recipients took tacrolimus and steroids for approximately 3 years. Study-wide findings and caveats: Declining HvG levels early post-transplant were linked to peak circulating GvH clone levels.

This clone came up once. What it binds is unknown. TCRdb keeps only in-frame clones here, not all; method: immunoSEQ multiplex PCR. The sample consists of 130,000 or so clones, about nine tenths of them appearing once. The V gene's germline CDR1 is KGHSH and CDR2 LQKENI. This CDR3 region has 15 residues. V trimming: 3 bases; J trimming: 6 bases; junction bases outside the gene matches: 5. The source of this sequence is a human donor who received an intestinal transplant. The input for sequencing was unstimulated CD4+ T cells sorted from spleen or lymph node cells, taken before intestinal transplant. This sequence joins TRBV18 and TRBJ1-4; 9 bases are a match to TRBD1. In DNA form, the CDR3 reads TGTGCCAGCTCACCCGGGACAGGGACGGATGAAAAACTGTTTTTT. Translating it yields CASSPGTGTDEKLFF.